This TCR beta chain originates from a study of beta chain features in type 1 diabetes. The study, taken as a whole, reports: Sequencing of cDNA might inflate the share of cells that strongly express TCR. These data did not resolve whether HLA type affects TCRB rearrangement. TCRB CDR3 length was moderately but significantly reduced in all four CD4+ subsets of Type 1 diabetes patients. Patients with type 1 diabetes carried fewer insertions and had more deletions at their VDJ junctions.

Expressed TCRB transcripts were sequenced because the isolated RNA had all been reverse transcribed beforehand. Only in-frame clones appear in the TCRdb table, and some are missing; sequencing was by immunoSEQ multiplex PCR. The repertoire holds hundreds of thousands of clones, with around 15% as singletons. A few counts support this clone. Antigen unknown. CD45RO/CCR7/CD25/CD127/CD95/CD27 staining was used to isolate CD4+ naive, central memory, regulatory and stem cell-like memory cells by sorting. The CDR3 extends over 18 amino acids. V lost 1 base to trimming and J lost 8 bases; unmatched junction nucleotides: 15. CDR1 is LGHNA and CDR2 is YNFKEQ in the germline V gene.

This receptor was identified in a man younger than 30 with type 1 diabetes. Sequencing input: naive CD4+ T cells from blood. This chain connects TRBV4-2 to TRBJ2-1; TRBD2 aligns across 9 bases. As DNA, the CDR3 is TGTGCCAGCAGCCAAGCTCACGCGGCGGGAGGGCCTGTTCATGAGCAGTTCTTC. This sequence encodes CASSQAHAAGGPVHEQFF.